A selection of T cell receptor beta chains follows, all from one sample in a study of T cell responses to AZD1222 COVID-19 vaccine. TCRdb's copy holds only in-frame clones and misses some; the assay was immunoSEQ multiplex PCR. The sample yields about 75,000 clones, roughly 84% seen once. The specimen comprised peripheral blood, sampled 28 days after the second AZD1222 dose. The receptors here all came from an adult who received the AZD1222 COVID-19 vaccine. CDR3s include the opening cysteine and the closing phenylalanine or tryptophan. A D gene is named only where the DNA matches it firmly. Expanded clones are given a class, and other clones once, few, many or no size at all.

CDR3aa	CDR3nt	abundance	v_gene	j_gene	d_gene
CASSPHGQGALGNTIYF	TGTGCCAGCAGCCCCCATGGACAGGGGGCGCTTGGAAACACCATATATTTT	NA	TRBV7-3	TRBJ1-3	TRBD1
CASSLGTVNQPQHF	TGTGCCAGCAGCCTCGGGACAGTCAATCAGCCCCAGCATTTT	NA	TRBV5-6	TRBJ1-5	TRBD1
CASSLSTGISYEQYF	TGTGCCAGCAGCTTGAGCACAGGGATAAGCTACGAGCAGTACTTC	once	TRBV5-5	TRBJ2-7	NA
CAISVSAESYNEQFF	TGTGCCATCAGTGTAAGTGCGGAGTCCTACAATGAGCAGTTCTTC	NA	TRBV10-3	TRBJ2-1	NA
CASSQAGGPVDTQYF	TGTGCCAGCAGCCAAGCGGGGGGGCCGGTAGATACGCAGTATTTT	NA	TRBV4-2	TRBJ2-3	TRBD2
CASSRHRSSGTEAFF	TGTGCCAGCAGCCGACACAGGAGTTCGGGCACTGAAGCTTTCTTT	once	TRBV28	TRBJ1-1	NA
CAWSVRETQYF	TGTGCCTGGAGTGTACGGGAGACCCAGTACTTC	NA	TRBV30	TRBJ2-5	NA
CASSPGLAGGNEQFF	TGTGCCAGCAGCCCGGGACTAGCGGGGGGGAATGAGCAGTTCTTC	NA	TRBV4-2	TRBJ2-1	TRBD2
CASRQGMDTEAFF	TGTGCCAGCAGGCAGGGGATGGACACTGAAGCTTTCTTT	NA	TRBV12-3/TRBV12-4	TRBJ1-1	NA
CASSLSTASGNTIYF	TGTGCCAGCAGTTTATCGACCGCCTCTGGAAACACCATATATTTT	NA	TRBV28	TRBJ1-3	NA
CAWSAWGAYSYEQYF	TGTGCCTGGAGTGCCTGGGGTGCTTACTCCTACGAGCAGTACTTC	NA	TRBV30	TRBJ2-7	NA
CASSSSARYTEAFF	TGTGCCAGCAGTTCCTCGGCCCGGTACACTGAAGCTTTCTTT	medium-sized	TRBV27	TRBJ1-1	NA